Listed below are T cell receptor beta chains from one sample, sequenced in a study of blood T cell repertoires in COVID-19. Some clones are missing from TCRdb's copy, which holds only in-frame ones; the method was immunoSEQ multiplex PCR. The table lists roughly 500,000 clones, roughly 87% of them singletons. Sequencing input: peripheral blood. All receptors derive from a man aged 18 to 35 with COVID-19, enrolled during active disease. The CDR3 runs from the conserved cysteine through the conserved F or W. The order of the fields is V gene, clone size, J gene, D gene, CDR3 DNA, CDR3 protein. A D gene is named only where the DNA matches it firmly. The listing skips clone size in some rows; elsewhere it reads once, few, many or a size class.

TRBV6-2/TRBV6-3	NA	TRBJ2-7	NA	TGTGCCAGCAGTTACGGGCCCTACGAGCAGTACTTC	CASSYGPYEQYF
TRBV3-1/TRBV3-2	NA	TRBJ2-7	TRBD1	TGTGCCAGCAGCCAAAGACAGGGACGGGTCGAGCAGTACTTC	CASSQRQGRVEQYF
TRBV15	NA	TRBJ2-3	NA	TGTGCCACCAGCAGAGACCCAGGGGGCACAGATACGCAGTATTTT	CATSRDPGGTDTQYF
TRBV18	NA	TRBJ1-2	TRBD1	TGTGCCAGCTCACCCGAGACAGGGTTGGTCTATGGCTACACCTTC	CASSPETGLVYGYTF
TRBV9	NA	TRBJ2-7	TRBD1	TGTGCCAGCAGCCCCTCCGGGACAGGACCCTACGAGCAGTACTTC	CASSPSGTGPYEQYF
TRBV25-1	NA	TRBJ2-5	NA	TGTGCCAGCAGTCTTTCAGAGACCCAGTACTTC	CASSLSETQYF
TRBV11-2	NA	TRBJ1-6	TRBD1	TGTGCCAGCTCAAAGGACAGGGGGAATTCACCCCTCCACTTT	CASSKDRGNSPLHF
TRBV5-1	NA	TRBJ2-2	TRBD2	TGCGCCAGCAGCTCTACTAGCGGGAGTAACGGGGAGCTGTTTTTT	CASSSTSGSNGELFF
TRBV9	once	TRBJ2-7	TRBD2	TGTGCCAGCAGCGGGGATCTACTAGCGGGAGTCTTCTTCGAGCAGTACTTC	CASSGDLLAGVFFEQYF
TRBV7-3	NA	TRBJ2-1	NA	TGTGCCAGCAGCGCAGGGGGAGGAAACAATGAGCAGTTCTTC	CASSAGGGNNEQFF
TRBV5-1	once	TRBJ2-1	NA	TGCGCCAGCAGCGTACGACTTGCACTTTACAATGAGCAGTTCTTC	CASSVRLALYNEQFF
TRBV6-6	NA	TRBJ1-3	NA	TGTGCCAGCAGTGCCTTACAGGGCAGCTCTGGAAACACCATATATTTT	CASSALQGSSGNTIYF
TRBV6-4	NA	TRBJ1-1	TRBD1	TGTGCCAGCAGTGACACGGGACCGGGACAGGGTCTGCGGGCTTTCTTT	CASSDTGPGQGLRAFF
TRBV4-1	NA	TRBJ2-7	TRBD2	TGCGCCAGCAGCCAAGTGGTACTAACTAGCGGGAGAAAATGGGAGCAGTACTTC	CASSQVVLTSGRKWEQYF
TRBV7-9	NA	TRBJ2-2	TRBD1	TGTGCCAGCAGCTTAACAGGGGATAACACCGGGGAGCTGTTTTTT	CASSLTGDNTGELFF
TRBV9	NA	TRBJ2-3	TRBD2	TGTGCCAGCAGCAATAGCGGGGAGGGCACAGATACGCAGTATTTT	CASSNSGEGTDTQYF
TRBV10-2	few	TRBJ1-1	NA	TGCGCCAGCAGGGAGTTCATGAACACTGAAGCTTTCTTT	CASREFMNTEAFF
TRBV2	few	TRBJ1-1	NA	TGTGCCAGCAGTGAAAACTGGAACACTGAAGCTTTCTTT	CASSENWNTEAFF
TRBV5-6	NA	TRBJ1-3	TRBD1	TGTGCCAGCAGCTCCCCCGGGACAGGGCCTGGAAACACCATATATTTT	CASSSPGTGPGNTIYF
TRBV7-8	once	TRBJ2-3	NA	TGTGCCAGCAGCTTAGTTTCCAGGCACACAGATACGCAGTATTTT	CASSLVSRHTDTQYF
TRBV9	once	TRBJ2-3	TRBD2	TGTGCCAGCAGCGCGACTAGCGGGCCTACAGATACGCAGTATTTT	CASSATSGPTDTQYF
TRBV19	NA	TRBJ1-5	NA	TGTGCCAGTAGTCCGGGGATCAATCAGCCCCAGCATTTT	CASSPGINQPQHF
TRBV12-5	NA	TRBJ2-5	TRBD2	TGTGCTAGTGGTTTGAGCGGGGTAGAGACCCAGTACTTC	CASGLSGVETQYF
TRBV12-5	NA	TRBJ2-5	NA	TGTGCTAGTGCCACCGGGGGGCATGAGACCCAGTACTTC	CASATGGHETQYF
TRBV29-1	NA	TRBJ1-1	NA	TGCAGCGTTGAAGATCCGGGTTGGGACACTGAAGCTTTCTTT	CSVEDPGWDTEAFF
TRBV5-6	NA	TRBJ1-2	NA	TGTGCCAGCAGCCCACAAGGACAGCTCGGCCCTAACTATGGCTACACCTTC	CASSPQGQLGPNYGYTF
TRBV10-2	NA	TRBJ1-2	NA	TGCGCCAGCAGTGACTCCGCCCGGGGGGTTGGCTACACCTTC	CASSDSARGVGYTF
TRBV24-1	NA	TRBJ2-5	NA	TGTGCCACCAGTGACACAGGATCAGCCCAAGAGACCCAGTACTTC	CATSDTGSAQETQYF
TRBV10-3	NA	TRBJ2-7	NA	TGTGCCATCAGTGAGCCAAGTTCTGTGGGAGGACTTCTCGAGCAGTACTTC	CAISEPSSVGGLLEQYF
TRBV7-3	NA	TRBJ2-6	TRBD1	TGTGCCAGCAGCTTACCTTTGGGGGACAGCTCTGGGGCCAACGTCCTGACTTTC	CASSLPLGDSSGANVLTF
TRBV21-1	NA	TRBJ2-7	NA	TGTGCCAGCAGCTTCCGGACAGGGAACTACGAGCAGTACTTC	CASSFRTGNYEQYF
TRBV27	NA	TRBJ1-1	NA	TGTGCCAGCAGTTTAGGCCTGTACACTGAAGCTTTCTTT	CASSLGLYTEAFF